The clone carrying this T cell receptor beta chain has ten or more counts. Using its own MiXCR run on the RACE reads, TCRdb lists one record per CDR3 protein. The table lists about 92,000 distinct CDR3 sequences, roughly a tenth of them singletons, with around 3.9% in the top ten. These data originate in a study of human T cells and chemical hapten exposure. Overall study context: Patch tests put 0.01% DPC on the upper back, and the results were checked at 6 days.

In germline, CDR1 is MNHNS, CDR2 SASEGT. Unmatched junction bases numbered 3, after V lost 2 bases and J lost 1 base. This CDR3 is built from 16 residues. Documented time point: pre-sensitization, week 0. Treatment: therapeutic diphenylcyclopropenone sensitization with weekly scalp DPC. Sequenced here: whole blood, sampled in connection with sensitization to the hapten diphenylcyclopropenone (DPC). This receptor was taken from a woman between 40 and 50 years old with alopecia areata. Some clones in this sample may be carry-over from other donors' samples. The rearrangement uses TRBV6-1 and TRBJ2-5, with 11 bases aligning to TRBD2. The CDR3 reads CASSELAGGPQETQYF. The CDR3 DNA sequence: TGTGCCAGCAGTGAACTAGCGGGGGGACCCCAAGAGACCCAGTACTTC.